Listed below are T cell receptor beta chains from one sample, sequenced in a study of control samples from healthy donors and cancer patients. Method: immunoSEQ multiplex PCR; TCRdb's copy keeps in-frame clones and lacks some. The sample shows tens of thousands of clones, 85% to 95% of them seen only once. Sequenced: PBMCs. All receptors derive from a woman in her thirties or forties with head and neck cancer. Each CDR3 is given with its conserved first and last residue. The D gene is left open where the match is weak. Clone size appears in some rows only: once, few, many, or a class for an expanded clone.

size	D	V	J	length	DNA	CDR3
once	TRBD1	TRBV14	TRBJ1-1	14	TGTGCCAGCAGCCAGGACAGGGGGCACGCTGAAGCTTTCTTT	CASSQDRGHAEAFF
few	-	TRBV27	TRBJ1-1	17	TGTGCCAGCAGTTTACGCCCGGGGTTTGGGCTGAACACTGAAGCTTTCTTT	CASSLRPGFGLNTEAFF
-	TRBD1	TRBV19	TRBJ1-1	17	TGTGCCAGTAACCCGACAGGGGATGTTACTAGGAGCACTGAAGCTTTCTTT	CASNPTGDVTRSTEAFF
-	-	TRBV5-1	TRBJ1-1	15	TGCGCCAGCAGCTTCCTAGGTGAAATGAACACTGAAGCTTTCTTT	CASSFLGEMNTEAFF
once	-	TRBV14	TRBJ1-4	13	TGTGCCAGCCCCGGGACCCGGTGGGGAAAAACTGTTTTT	CASPGTRWGKTVF
-	TRBD2	TRBV5-1	TRBJ2-1	16	TGCGCCAGCAGCTCCGGACTAGCGGGAACCTTTGGGGAGCAGTTCTTC	CASSSGLAGTFGEQFF
-	-	TRBV5-5	TRBJ1-6	16	TGTGCCAGCAGCTTAAGGTCGGACGGGAGTTATTCACCCCTCCACTTT	CASSLRSDGSYSPLHF
-	-	TRBV6-1	TRBJ1-2	14	TGTGCCAGCAGTGAGGGGACTATCGACTATGGCTACACCTTC	CASSEGTIDYGYTF
-	-	TRBV5-1	TRBJ1-1	16	TGCGCCAGCAGCTCGTCCCCGGGACGGTCATACACTGAAGCTTTCTTT	CASSSSPGRSYTEAFF
-	-	TRBV5-1	TRBJ1-1	14	TGCGCCAGCAGCCCGCGGACCGGTAACACTGAAGCTTTCTTT	CASSPRTGNTEAFF
-	-	TRBV7-7	TRBJ2-7	19	TGTGCCAGCAGCTTAACGACTAGCAGGGGTAGATTGGTAACCTACGAGCAGTACTTC	CASSLTTSRGRLVTYEQYF
few	-	TRBV11-3	TRBJ1-5	16	TGTGCCAGCAGCTTAGAAGGGAATCGTTCCGATCAGCCCCAGCATTTT	CASSLEGNRSDQPQHF
-	-	TRBV28	TRBJ2-3	16	TGTGCCAGCAGCCGTACGCGGGGCGCGAGGACAGATACGCAGTATTTT	CASSRTRGARTDTQYF
-	TRBD1	TRBV13	TRBJ1-1	18	TGTGCCAGCAGCTTAGGCCTGGGGACAGGGCCGTCTAGGACTGAAGCTTTCTTT	CASSLGLGTGPSRTEAFF
-	-	TRBV5-1	TRBJ2-3	13	TGCGCCAGCAGCTTGTCTGGATCAGATACGCAGTATTTT	CASSLSGSDTQYF
-	TRBD1	TRBV30	TRBJ2-5	14	TGTGCCTGGAGTCGTACAGGGGTCTCTGAGACCCAGTACTTC	CAWSRTGVSETQYF
-	-	TRBV7-3	TRBJ2-7	12	TGTGCCAGCAGCCGCGGCGTGGACGAGCAGTACTTC	CASSRGVDEQYF
once	-	TRBV25-1	TRBJ2-2	18	TGTGCCAGCAGTGACTTAGGCTTCGGGACGGGGAACACCGGGGAGCTGTTTTTT	CASSDLGFGTGNTGELFF
-	TRBD2	TRBV5-4	TRBJ2-7	12	TGTGCCAGCAGCGCGACCAGCGGGAAGAGTAAATTC	CASSATSGKSKF
-	-	TRBV6-5	TRBJ2-7	15	TGTGCCAGCAGGACCCCGGGACAAAATCTGAACGAGCAGTACTTC	CASRTPGQNLNEQYF
few	-	TRBV5-6	TRBJ1-6	16	TGTGCCAGCAGCTTGGATGCATTGTCGCGCTATTCACCCCTCCACTTT	CASSLDALSRYSPLHF
-	-	TRBV5-1	TRBJ2-3	16	TGCGCCAGCAGCTTGGGAGCATTCCCTAGCACAGATACGCAGTATTTT	CASSLGAFPSTDTQYF
-	TRBD2	TRBV30	TRBJ2-1	14	TGTGCCTGGATCGACGCGGGAGTTCGGAATGAGCAGTTCTTC	CAWIDAGVRNEQFF
-	-	TRBV13	TRBJ2-1	15	TGTGCCAGCAGCTTTCTAAGCGACTCCTACAATGAGCAGTTCTTC	CASSFLSDSYNEQFF
-	TRBD2	TRBV6-4	TRBJ2-3	15	TGTGCCAGCAGTGATAGGCGGGGGGGCACAGATACGCAGTATTTT	CASSDRRGGTDTQYF
-	-	TRBV3-1/TRBV3-2	TRBJ1-6	16	TGTGCCAGCAGCCAAGATCACAGGGTGAGCAATTCACCCCTCCACTTT	CASSQDHRVSNSPLHF
-	-	TRBV27	TRBJ2-1	15	TGTGCCAGCAGTTATGCACGTGAGACGGGCAATGAGCAGTTCTTC	CASSYARETGNEQFF
-	TRBD1	TRBV18	TRBJ1-1	18	TGTGCCAGCTCACGACGCGAGGGGGCGACCTTGTTGAACACTGAAGCTTTCTTT	CASSRREGATLLNTEAFF
few	TRBD1	TRBV6-5	TRBJ2-7	15	TGTGCCAGCACGTTTAGGACAGGGGACCTCTACGAGCAGTACTTC	CASTFRTGDLYEQYF
-	-	TRBV30	TRBJ1-4	14	TGTGCCTGGAGCACGGAGGGGTCTAATGAAAAACTGTTTTTT	CAWSTEGSNEKLFF
once	-	TRBV18	TRBJ1-5	13	TGTGCCAGCTCACCACTCAGGGACCAGCCCCAGCATTTT	CASSPLRDQPQHF
-	-	TRBV30	TRBJ1-1	13	TGTGCCTGGAAAATCTCAATGAACACTGAAGCTTTCTTT	CAWKISMNTEAFF
-	-	TRBV7-2	TRBJ2-2	15	TGTGCCAGCAGCTTCAACTATCTCGTGTCCGGGGAGCTGTTTTTT	CASSFNYLVSGELFF
-	TRBD1	TRBV7-2	TRBJ2-5	16	TGTGCCAGCAGCTTTGGGTTGGGACAGGGAGGAGAGACCCAGTACTTC	CASSFGLGQGGETQYF
-	-	TRBV7-9	TRBJ1-2	14	TGTGCCAGCAGCTTAGCCAGGGCGTTGTATGGCTACACCTTC	CASSLARALYGYTF
medium-sized	TRBD1	TRBV6-4	TRBJ1-6	15	TGTGCCAGCAGTGAACGGACAGGGGGTAATTCACCCCTCCACTTT	CASSERTGGNSPLHF
-	TRBD2	TRBV6-5	TRBJ2-7	14	TGTGCCAGCATTTGGTGGGGGGGGTCCTACGAGCAGTACTTC	CASIWWGGSYEQYF
-	TRBD1	TRBV7-9	TRBJ1-2	14	TGTGCCAGCAGCGCGGGACAGGGGTACTATGGCTACACCTTC	CASSAGQGYYGYTF
-	TRBD1	TRBV15	TRBJ2-3	16	TGTGCCACCAGCACCAAATACGGACAGGATTGGTATACGCAGTATTTT	CATSTKYGQDWYTQYF
-	TRBD1	TRBV28	TRBJ2-7	12	TGTGCCACTGAGGACAGGGTCGTAGAGCAGTACTTC	CATEDRVVEQYF
-	-	TRBV28	TRBJ2-2	16	TGTGCCAGCTCTACTCAGGGGGGCGGGAGGACCGGGGAGCTGTTTTTT	CASSTQGGGRTGELFF
-	-	TRBV3-1/TRBV3-2	TRBJ1-1	13	TGTGCCAGCAGCCAAGAGCGGTTTTCGGGAGCTTTCTTT	CASSQERFSGAFF
once	-	TRBV28	TRBJ2-1	15	TGTGCCAGCAGCCCGGTAACCCCGCCGCGGAATGAGCAGTTCTTC	CASSPVTPPRNEQFF
-	-	TRBV5-4	TRBJ2-2	12	TGTGCCAGCAGCTTGACCGCCGGGGAGCTGTTTTTT	CASSLTAGELFF
-	-	TRBV3-1/TRBV3-2	TRBJ2-1	15	TGTGCCAGCAGCCCGGCGGGTAGCTCCTACAATGAGCAGTTCTTC	CASSPAGSSYNEQFF
-	-	TRBV4-2	TRBJ1-4	17	TGTGCCAGCAGCCTAGGGTTAGGGGGGTCAACTAATGAAAAACTGTTTTTT	CASSLGLGGSTNEKLFF
-	-	TRBV19	TRBJ1-2	13	TGTGCCAGTATCTCAATAGGGGCGGGCGGCTACACCTTC	CASISIGAGGYTF
-	TRBD1	TRBV5-1	TRBJ1-1	15	TGCGCCAGCAGCGCGGGACAGGGTGTGAACACTGAAGCTTTCTTT	CASSAGQGVNTEAFF
-	-	TRBV6-5	TRBJ1-1	14	TGTGCCAGCAACCGGTGGAAGGGGAACACTGAAGCTTTCTTT	CASNRWKGNTEAFF
-	TRBD2	TRBV3-1/TRBV3-2	TRBJ2-1	15	TGTGCCAGCAGCGCGGGACTACCTACCTACAATGAGCAGTTCTTC	CASSAGLPTYNEQFF
-	-	TRBV11-3	TRBJ1-1	13	TGTGCCAGCAGCCGGGCCCGGAACACTGAAGCTTTCTTT	CASSRARNTEAFF
once	TRBD2	TRBV4-1	TRBJ2-5	17	TGCGCCAGCAGCCAAGGTACCCTAGCGGGAGGGGAAGAGACCCAGTACTTC	CASSQGTLAGGEETQYF